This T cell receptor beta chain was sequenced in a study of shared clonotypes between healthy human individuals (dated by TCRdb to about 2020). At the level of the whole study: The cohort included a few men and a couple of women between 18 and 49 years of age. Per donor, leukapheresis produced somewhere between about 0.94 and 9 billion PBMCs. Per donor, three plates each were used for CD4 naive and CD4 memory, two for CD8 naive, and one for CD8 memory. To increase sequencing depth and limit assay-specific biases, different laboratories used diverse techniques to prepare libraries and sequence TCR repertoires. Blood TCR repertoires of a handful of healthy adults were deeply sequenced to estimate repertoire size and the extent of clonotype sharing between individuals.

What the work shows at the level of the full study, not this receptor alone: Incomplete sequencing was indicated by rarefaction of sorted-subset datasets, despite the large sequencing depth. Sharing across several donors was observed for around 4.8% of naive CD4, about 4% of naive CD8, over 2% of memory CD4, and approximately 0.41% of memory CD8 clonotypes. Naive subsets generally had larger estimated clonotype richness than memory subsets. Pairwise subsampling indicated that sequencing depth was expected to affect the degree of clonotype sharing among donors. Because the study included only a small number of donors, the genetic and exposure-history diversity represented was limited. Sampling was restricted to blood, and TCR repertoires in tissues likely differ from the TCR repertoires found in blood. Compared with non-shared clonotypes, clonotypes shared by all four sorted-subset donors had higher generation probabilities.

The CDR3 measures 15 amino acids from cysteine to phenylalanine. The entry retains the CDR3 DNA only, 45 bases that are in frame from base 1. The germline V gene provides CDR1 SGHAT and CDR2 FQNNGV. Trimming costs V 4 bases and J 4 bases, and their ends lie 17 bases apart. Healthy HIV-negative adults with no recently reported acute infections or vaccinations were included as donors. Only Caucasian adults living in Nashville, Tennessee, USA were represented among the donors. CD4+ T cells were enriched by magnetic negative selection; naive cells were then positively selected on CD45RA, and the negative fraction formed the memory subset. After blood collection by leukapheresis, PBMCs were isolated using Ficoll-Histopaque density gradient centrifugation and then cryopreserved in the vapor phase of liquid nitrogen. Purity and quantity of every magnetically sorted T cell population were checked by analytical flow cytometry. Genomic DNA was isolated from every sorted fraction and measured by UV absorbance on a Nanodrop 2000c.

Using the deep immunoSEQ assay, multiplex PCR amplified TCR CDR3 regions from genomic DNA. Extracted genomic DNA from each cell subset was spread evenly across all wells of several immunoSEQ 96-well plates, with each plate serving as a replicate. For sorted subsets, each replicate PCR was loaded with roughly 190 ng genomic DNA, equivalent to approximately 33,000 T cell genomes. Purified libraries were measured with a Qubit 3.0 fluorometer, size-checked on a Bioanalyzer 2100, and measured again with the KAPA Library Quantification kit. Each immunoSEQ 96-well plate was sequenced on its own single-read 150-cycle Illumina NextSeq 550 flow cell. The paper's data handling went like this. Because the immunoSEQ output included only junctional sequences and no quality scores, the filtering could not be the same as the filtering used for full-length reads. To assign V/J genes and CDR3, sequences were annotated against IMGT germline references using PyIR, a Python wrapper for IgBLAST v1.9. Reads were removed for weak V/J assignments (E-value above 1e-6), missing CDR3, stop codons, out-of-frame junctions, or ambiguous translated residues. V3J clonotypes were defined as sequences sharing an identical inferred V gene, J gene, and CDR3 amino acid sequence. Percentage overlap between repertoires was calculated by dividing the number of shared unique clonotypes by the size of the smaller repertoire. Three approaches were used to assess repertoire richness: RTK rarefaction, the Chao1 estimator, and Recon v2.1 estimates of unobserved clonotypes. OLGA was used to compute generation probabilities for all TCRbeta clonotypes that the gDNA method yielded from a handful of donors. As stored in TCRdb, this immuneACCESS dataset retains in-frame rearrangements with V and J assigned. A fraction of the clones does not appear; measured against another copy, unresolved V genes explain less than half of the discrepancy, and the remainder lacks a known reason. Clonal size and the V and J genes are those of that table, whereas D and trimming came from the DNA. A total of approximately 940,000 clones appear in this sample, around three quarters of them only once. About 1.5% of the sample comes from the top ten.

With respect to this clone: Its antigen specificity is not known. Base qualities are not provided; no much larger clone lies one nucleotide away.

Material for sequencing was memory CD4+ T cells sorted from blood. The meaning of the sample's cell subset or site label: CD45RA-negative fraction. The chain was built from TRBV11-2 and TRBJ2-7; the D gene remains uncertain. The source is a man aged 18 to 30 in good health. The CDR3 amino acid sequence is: CASSSLYYKNYEQYF. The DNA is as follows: TGTGCCAGCAGCTCCCTTTACTACAAGAATTACGAGCAGTACTTC.